The clone carrying this TCR beta chain appeared a single time. Seattle researchers signed up patients amid active infection and tracked them longitudinally. This record belongs to a study of blood T cell repertoires in COVID-19. The overall study: The origin of the acute and convalescent COVID-19 samples was the United States, Italy and Spain. T cells, B-cell-depleted T cells, or PBMCs provided the cDNA or gDNA that served as material.

The V gene's germline CDR1 is GTSNPN and CDR2 SVGIG (reference sequence). The CDR3 sequence is 13 residues long. J lost 5 bases, V lost 6 bases, and 9 bases had no gene match. Per the original data handling: Researchers report that nucleated cell counts were estimated from reference gene primer amplification. Sequencing was performed with immunoSEQ multiplex PCR; in TCRdb, only in-frame clones are kept and a portion is missing. The V and J calls and clone size were taken over from that table, and D and trimming were inferred from the DNA. In the table there are around 140,000 clones, around 89% of which are singletons.

The receptor comes from a man between 60 and 70 years old with COVID-19, enrolled during active disease. Sequencing was done on a sample of peripheral blood. The genes are TRBV30 and TRBJ1-2, with 7 bases matching TRBD1. This CDR3 reads CACINRGNYGYTF. For the CDR3, the DNA is TGTGCCTGCATAAACAGGGGTAATTATGGCTACACCTTC.